This T cell receptor (beta chain) stems from a study of T cell responses to AZD1222 COVID-19 vaccine. This CDR3 has 18 amino acids. V was trimmed by 6 bases and J by 0 bases, leaving 23 bases between them. Germline CDR1 is MDHEN and CDR2 is SYDVKM. Whole-study results and caveats: Repertoire sampling occurred only after the peak T cell response. Reportedly, close to half of spike-specific TCRs are directed against unmutated variant regions. Across the whole spike, CD4 TCRs peaked at regions 160-218 and 743-854. Among the donors, most were white British and more were female, and clonal diversity was possibly underestimated.

The count of this clone is one. Its antigen is currently unknown. Generated by immunoSEQ multiplex PCR, the TCRdb table keeps only in-frame clones and is missing some. The profile shows more than 85,000 clones, approximately 90% of them singletons. The receptor comes from an adult in good health. V gene TRBV28 combines with J gene TRBJ1-2; weak D call: TRBD1 (5 bases). The sample here was peripheral blood, taken on day 0 of AZD1222 vaccination. The CDR3: CASSQPGFSLISNYGYTF. The CDR3 DNA sequence: TGTGCCAGCAGCCAGCCAGGGTTTTCCCTCATATCTAACTATGGCTACACCTTC.